This TCR beta chain was captured in a study of shared clonotypes between healthy human individuals. Across the study: In total, the donors were a couple of women and a few men aged 18 to 49.

The CDR3 has 14 residues. Germline CDR1 is LNHDA and CDR2 is SQIVND (reference sequence). The V and J ends lost 1 base and 1 base respectively, with 7 bases between them. Some clones are missing from TCRdb's copy, which holds only in-frame ones; the method was immunoSEQ multiplex PCR. The repertoire holds 450,000 to 500,000 clones, with about 78% as singletons. Points on this clone: This sample includes further DNA sequences coding for the same CDR3.

This TCR was recovered from a woman in her 40s in good health. Some clones in this sample may be carry-over from other donors' samples. This chain connects TRBV19 to TRBJ1-1, with D possibly matching TRBD1 (5 bases). Sequenced material: PBMCs. The CDR3 region has the DNA TGTGCCAGTAGTATAGGGGGCCAGAACACTGAAGCTTTCTTT. Its protein product is CASSIGGQNTEAFF.